This record covers a single TCR beta chain. Its antigen remains unidentified. This sample is part of a study of CD4+ T cells in melanoma. V lost 5 bases and J lost 2; bases outside the gene matches: 4. The CDR3 has 14 amino acids. The germline CDR1 and CDR2 sequences are KGHSH and LQKENI. Clones were sequenced by immunoSEQ multiplex PCR, and TCRdb holds only the in-frame ones, with some missing. Of about 110,000 clones listed, approximately 92% were seen once; the top ten hold roughly 3.1%. Study results and caveats: Diverse differentiation states were reported for melanoma neoantigen-specific CD4+ T cells. A reported correlation linked neoantigen-specific CD4+ T cells to CD8+, macrophage and B cell function.

The chain uses TRBV18 and TRBJ2-3; 7 bases are shared with TRBD2. Material: peripheral blood. The origin of this receptor is a human donor with melanoma. This CDR3 is CASSKAGPTDTQYF. The CDR3 DNA follows: TGTGCCAGCTCAAAAGCGGGGCCCACAGATACGCAGTATTTT.